The next 19 T cell receptor beta chains were all read from a single sample in a study of shared clonotypes between healthy human individuals. Data came from immunoSEQ multiplex PCR; TCRdb stores just in-frame clones and leaves some out. Of roughly 200,000 clones in the sample, about 68% were seen once. Sequenced: memory CD4+ T cells sorted from blood. Stated subset: CD45RA-negative fraction. The receptors were gathered from a man in his thirties or forties in good health.

The rearrangement joins TRBV28 to TRBJ1-2, with D unresolved. The germline V and J ends were trimmed by 2 bases and 3 bases, with 10 bases remaining between them. Germline V lookup: CDR1 MDHEN, CDR2 SYDVKM. This CDR3 spans 14 amino acids. The CDR3 loop reads CASSLIDGYYGYTF. For the CDR3, the DNA is TGTGCCAGCAGTTTAATCGACGGATACTATGGCTACACCTTC.

This chain uses TRBV27 with TRBJ1-5, with 7 bases identical to TRBD1. Germline V gene lookup returns CDR1 MNHEY and CDR2 SMNVEV (reference sequence). V was clipped by 6 bases and J by 0 bases; unmatched bases: 11. This CDR3 region has 17 residues. CDR3 nucleotides: TGTGCCAGCAGACCGGGACAGACCCTTTATAGCAATCAGCCCCAGCATTTT. Translated: CASRPGQTLYSNQPQHF.

The gene calls are TRBV6-1 and TRBJ1-5, with 8 bases fitting TRBD1. Germline V gene data show CDR1 as MNHNS and CDR2 as SASEGT. The CDR3 totals 16 residues. V lost 2 bases, J lost 1 base, and 4 bases stayed unmatched. The CDR3 is CASSEHGQGSNQPQHF. CDR3 bases: TGTGCCAGCAGTGAACATGGACAGGGCAGCAATCAGCCCCAGCATTTT.

The genes are TRBV5-1 and TRBJ1-1, with D tentatively TRBD1 (5 bases). From germline, CDR1 is SGHRS and CDR2 YFSETQ. V was cut by 1 base and J by 3 bases, with 10 bases left in between. The CDR3 sequence is 14 residues long. CDR3: CASSLSGGDTEAFF. In DNA, the CDR3 is TGCGCCAGCAGCTTGTCTGGGGGGGACACTGAAGCTTTCTTT.

The chain combines TRBV13 with TRBJ2-1, with D perhaps TRBD1 or TRBD2 (6 bases each). This CDR3 has 14 residues. CDR1 and CDR2 from the germline V gene are PRHDT and FYEKMQ (reference sequence). Trimming took off 11 bases at V and 12 bases at J, with 26 bases between the two ends. The CDR3 sequence: CAEQRAGGVFGQFF. CDR3 coding DNA: TGTGCCGAGCAGCGGGCCGGGGGCGTTTTCGGGCAGTTCTTC.

The rearrangement joins TRBV19 to TRBJ1-2; weak D call: TRBD1 (6 bases). Trimming took 1 base from V and 2 from J, leaving 11 bases between them. The CDR3 runs 15 residues. The germline gives CDR1 LNHDA, CDR2 SQIVND (reference sequence). As DNA, the CDR3 is TGTGCCAGTAGTATAGGGTGGACAGTGAACTATGGCTACACCTTC. It is translated as CASSIGWTVNYGYTF.

V gene TRBV28 combines with J gene TRBJ1-1, with TRBD1 matching over 7 bases. CDR3 length: 15 residues. The ends lost 1 base at V and 8 bases at J; junction bases unmatched: 10. Germline V CDR1 and CDR2: MDHEN, SYDVKM. As DNA, the CDR3 is TGTGCCAGCAGTTTATTTTCCCCAGGACAGGTCGAAGCTTTCTTT. Protein product: CASSLFSPGQVEAFF.

This chain links TRBV19 with TRBJ1-5, with a tentative D call TRBD1 (5 bases). Germline values: CDR1 LNHDA, CDR2 SQIVND (reference sequence). V lost 3 bases, J lost 0 bases, and 12 bases lay in between. The CDR3 is 16 amino acids. This CDR3 reads CASSMSGGVSNQPQHF. CDR3 nucleotides: TGTGCCAGTAGTATGAGTGGAGGGGTTAGCAATCAGCCCCAGCATTTT.

The J gene is TRBJ1-1, the V gene TRBV25-1; D unresolved. Trimming removed 3 bases from V and 9 bases from J, with 17 bases in between. Per germline, CDR1 MGHDK and CDR2 SYGVNS. The CDR3 is 14 residues long. The chain's CDR3 is CASSENMAQRKAFF. The CDR3 coding sequence is TGTGCCAGCAGTGAGAATATGGCGCAGAGAAAAGCTTTCTTT.

The rearrangement links TRBV7-9 to TRBJ2-5; D remains unclear. CDR1 and CDR2 from the germline V gene are SEHNR and FQNEAQ (reference sequence). V dropped 4 bases and J dropped 5 bases, with 17 bases sitting between them. This CDR3 region has 15 residues. CDR3 in DNA: TGTGCCAGCAGCTCCGCCCTAGGGCGTGGGGAGACCCAGTACTTC. Translation gives CASSSALGRGETQYF.

This clone was observed a single time. J is TRBJ1-1 and V is TRBV11-2; D is perhaps TRBD1 (6 bases). The CDR3 extends over 13 amino acids. Between the trimmed V and J ends, which lost 5 bases and 1 base, there was a span of 8 bases. CDR1 and CDR2 from the germline V gene are SGHAT and FQNNGV. For the CDR3, the DNA is TGTGCCAGCAGCCAGGACAGGAACACTGAAGCTTTCTTT. Translating gives CASSQDRNTEAFF.

For this clone: The same CDR3 can be traced to other DNA sequences in this sample. This chain joins TRBV27 and TRBJ2-2; D is ambiguous. V gave up 8 bases and J gave up 1 base, with 11 bases separating them. In germline, CDR1 is MNHEY, CDR2 SMNVEV (reference sequence). The CDR3 is 14 amino acids. CDR3 amino acids: CASSLDGNTGELFF. CDR3 sequence (DNA): TGTGCCAGCTCCCTGGACGGGAACACCGGGGAGCTGTTTTTT.

J is TRBJ2-3 and V is TRBV11-2; 8 bases are shared with TRBD2. The V segment lost 6 bases and the J segment 6 bases; nucleotides outside the gene matches: 14. In germline, CDR1 is SGHAT, CDR2 FQNNGV. The CDR3 is 16 residues long. CDR3 sequence: CASRQMSGSLFDTQYF. The CDR3 nucleotides are TGTGCCAGCAGACAAATGAGCGGGAGTTTATTCGATACGCAGTATTTT.

The chain links TRBV11-3 to TRBJ2-2; D unclear. Trimming pared 5 bases from V and 5 bases from J, leaving 12 bases between. Germline V gene sequence: CDR1 SGHNT, CDR2 YENEEA. The CDR3 loop spans 14 amino acids. The CDR3 sequence: CASSPGDGTGELFF. CDR3 coding DNA: TGTGCCAGCAGCCCGGGTGATGGAACCGGGGAGCTGTTTTTT.

This sequence joins TRBV2 and TRBJ2-7; TRBD1 might be the D (6 bases). The CDR3 covers 13 residues. Per germline, CDR1 SNHLY and CDR2 FYNNEI. V gave up 7 bases and J gave up 2 bases, with 12 bases separating them. The CDR3 is CASTPDSPYEQYF. The CDR3 nucleotides read TGTGCCAGCACACCGGACAGCCCCTACGAGCAGTACTTC.

The V gene is TRBV5-6, the J gene TRBJ1-2; perhaps TRBD1 as D (5 bases). The CDR3 spans 13 residues. CDR1 SGHDT and CDR2 YYEEEE come from the germline V gene. The V gene lost 3 bases and the J gene lost 7 bases, with 13 bases spanning the gap. CDR3 residues: CASSWGVGGGYTF. CDR3 sequence (DNA): TGTGCCAGCAGCTGGGGTGTTGGGGGTGGCTACACCTTC.

There are a few counts of this clone. The gene calls are TRBV7-3 and TRBJ2-1; TRBD1 might be the D (5 bases). Germline values: CDR1 SGHTA, CDR2 FQGTGA. V lost 5 bases and J 6 bases, leaving 23 bases between the germline ends. The CDR3 is made up of 17 amino acids. CDR3 nucleotides: TGTGCCAGCAGCCAAACCTCCGGACACCGACGGCCCAATGAGCAGTTCTTC. This encodes CASSQTSGHRRPNEQFF.

This clone was found once. The rearrangement joins TRBV30 to TRBJ2-1, with 10 bases fitting TRBD2. V lost 0 bases and J lost 7; bases outside the gene matches: 6. The CDR3 has 15 residues. From germline, CDR1 is GTSNPN and CDR2 SVGIG (reference sequence). The CDR3 DNA is TGTGCCTGGAGTGTGACGGGACTAGCGACAAATGAGCAGTTCTTC. It translates to CAWSVTGLATNEQFF.

CDR3 region: CSVVSGTTGETQYF. The CDR3 nucleotides read TGCAGCGTTGTGAGCGGGACGACTGGGGAGACCCAGTACTTC. The chain recombines TRBV29-1 with TRBJ2-5, with 7 bases matching TRBD2. Germline CDR1 and CDR2: SQVTM and ANQGSEA. V shed 4 bases and J 5 bases; nucleotides not matched to a gene: 10. There are 14 residues in the CDR3.